Detailed here is one T cell receptor beta chain. Its antigen is not known. Samples each yielded at least 5.5 micrograms of total RNA. Losses at the gene ends were 4 bases for V and 10 bases for J; bases not matched to a gene: 12. The germline V gene encodes CDR1 SGHTA and CDR2 FQGNSA. The length of the CDR3 is 15 residues. The data are from a study of blood T cells in healthy people across ages. Study-level points and caveats: Among T cells, TCR beta diversity per million cells dropped roughly linearly as age rose. The study found more naive CD4+ cells and higher diversity in long-lived than aged donors.

Alongside a J-beta primer mix, a sample-barcoded 5' primer served in a second PCR lasting about 7 to 12 cycles. Every single cDNA molecule received a tag from a template-switch adaptor with 12 random nucleotides. TCRdb ran MiXCR on the 5' RACE reads and lists one entry per CDR3 protein. Among 650,000 to 1,000,000 distinct CDR3 sequences, 35% to 40% were seen once, and the ten largest hold approximately 13%. The clonotype comes from a man between 18 and 35 years old in good health. V usage is TRBV7-2 and J usage is TRBJ2-1, with 8 bases that match TRBD1. Sequenced: blood. CDR3 loop: CASSSATGEPYEQFF. The CDR3 DNA reads as TGTGCCAGCAGCTCCGCGACAGGGGAACCCTACGAGCAGTTCTTC.